Below, one TCR beta chain is given with its context. This specimen comes from a study of blood T cell repertoires in COVID-19. Overall study: From the United States, Italy and Spain came samples of acute and convalescent COVID-19. Sources were T cells, B-cell-depleted T cells, or PBMCs; the material itself was cDNA or gDNA.

As processed by the authors: Reference gene primer amplification in the assay estimated nucleated cell counts. The data were produced by immunoSEQ multiplex PCR, yet TCRdb's version contains in-frame clones alone and is incomplete. For V, J and clone size, that table is used; D and trimming come from the DNA. The data show about 150,000 clones, about 80% seen once. The CDR3 covers 14 residues. The germline V gene has CDR1 MNHEY and CDR2 SVGAGI. After removal of 7 bases from V and 2 bases from J, the junction contained 5 bases not matched to a gene. The chain joins TRBV6-5 to TRBJ2-3; 8 bases agree with TRBD2. This TCR derives from a woman in her fifties or sixties with acute or convalescent COVID-19. The source material was peripheral blood. CDR3 sequence reads: CASKAGGFTDTQYF. As DNA, the CDR3 is TGTGCCAGCAAGGCGGGGGGCTTCACAGATACGCAGTATTTT.